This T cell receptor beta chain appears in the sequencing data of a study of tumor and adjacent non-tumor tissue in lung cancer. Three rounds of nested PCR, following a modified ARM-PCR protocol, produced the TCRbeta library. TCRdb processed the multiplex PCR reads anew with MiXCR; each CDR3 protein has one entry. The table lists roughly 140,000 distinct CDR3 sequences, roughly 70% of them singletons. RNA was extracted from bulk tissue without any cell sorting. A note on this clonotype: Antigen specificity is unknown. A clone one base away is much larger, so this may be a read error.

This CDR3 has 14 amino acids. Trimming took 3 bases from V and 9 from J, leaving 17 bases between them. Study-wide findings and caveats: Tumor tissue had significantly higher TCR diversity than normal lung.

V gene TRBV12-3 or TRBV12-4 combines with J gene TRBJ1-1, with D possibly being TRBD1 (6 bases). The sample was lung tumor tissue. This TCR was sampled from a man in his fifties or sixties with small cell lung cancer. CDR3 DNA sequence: TGTGCCAGCAGTTTCCAGGGGTCGGGTACTAAAGCTTTCTTT. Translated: CASSFQGSGTKAFF.